The source of this TCR beta chain is a study of OX40 agonist ivuxolimab in advanced cancers. Study results and limitations: Expanded peripheral T cell antigen specificity was not determined.

Sequenced by immunoSEQ multiplex PCR; TCRdb stores in-frame clones only, minus some. This sample yields some 60,000 clones, of which about 85% are seen a single time; 0.3% to 0.35% belongs to the top ten. Germline CDR1 reads MGHDK; CDR2 reads SYGVNS. Trimming removed 2 bases at V and 1 base at J, with 8 bases between. This CDR3 spans 14 amino acids. This clone was found once. Its cognate antigen is unknown. With autoimmune disease history or systemic immunosuppression, patients were excluded. The V and J genes are TRBV25-1 and TRBJ1-1; no reliable D call. The sequencing used CD4+ or CD8+ T cells sorted from blood, collected in a trial of the OX40 agonist ivuxolimab. This clonotype originated in an adult with an advanced solid tumor such as melanoma, head and neck, liver or kidney cancer. This chain's CDR3 is CASSEPGRNTEAFF. The CDR3 coding sequence is TGTGCCAGCAGTGAACCCGGGAGGAACACTGAAGCTTTCTTT.